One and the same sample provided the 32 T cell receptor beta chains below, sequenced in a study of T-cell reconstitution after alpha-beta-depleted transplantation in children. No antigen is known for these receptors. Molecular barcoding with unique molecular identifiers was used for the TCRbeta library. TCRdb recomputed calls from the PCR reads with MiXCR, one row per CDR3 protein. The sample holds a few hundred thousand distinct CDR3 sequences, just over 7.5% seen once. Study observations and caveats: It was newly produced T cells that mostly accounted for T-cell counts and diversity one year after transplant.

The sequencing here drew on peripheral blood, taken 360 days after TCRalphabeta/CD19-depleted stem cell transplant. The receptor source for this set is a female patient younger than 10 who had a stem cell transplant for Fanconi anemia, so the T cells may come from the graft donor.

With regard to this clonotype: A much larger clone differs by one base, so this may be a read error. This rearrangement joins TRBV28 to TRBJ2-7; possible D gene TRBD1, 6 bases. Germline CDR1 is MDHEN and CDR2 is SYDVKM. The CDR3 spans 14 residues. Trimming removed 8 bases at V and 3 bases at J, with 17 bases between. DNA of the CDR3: TGTGCCAGCGGTGCCGGACAGCCCTACTACGAGCAGTACTTC. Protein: CASGAGQPYYEQYF. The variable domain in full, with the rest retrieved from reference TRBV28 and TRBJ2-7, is DVKVTQSSRYLVKRTGEKVFLECVQDMDHENMFWYRQDPGLGLRLIYFSYDVKMKEKGDIPEGYSVSREKKERFSLILESASTNQTSMYLCASGAGQPYYEQYFGPGTRLTVT.

CDR3 loop: CASSPGAGDSPLHF. The CDR3 DNA reads as TGCGCCAGCAGCCCAGGGGCAGGGGATTCACCCCTCCACTTT. The chain has TRBV4-3 and TRBJ1-6; D might be TRBD1 (6 bases). V shed 4 bases and J shed 8 bases, with 12 bases lying between them. The CDR3 consists of 14 residues. Germline V gene lookup returns CDR1 LGHNA and CDR2 YSLEER.

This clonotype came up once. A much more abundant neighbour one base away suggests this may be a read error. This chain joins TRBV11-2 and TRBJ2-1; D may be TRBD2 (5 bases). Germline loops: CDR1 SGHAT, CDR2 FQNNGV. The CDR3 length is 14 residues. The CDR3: CASSLASSHNEQFF. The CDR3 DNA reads TGTGCCAGCAGCTTAGCTAGCTCCCACAATGAGCAGTTCTTC.

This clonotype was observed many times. CDR3 in amino acids: CASRQGLLYNEQFF. CDR3 nucleotides: TGTGCCAGCAGACAGGGGCTTTTATACAATGAGCAGTTCTTC. The J gene is TRBJ2-1, the V gene TRBV5-5; 7 bases match TRBD1. Trimming at V came to 5 bases and at J to 4 bases, leaving 6 bases not matched to a gene. Germline V CDR1 and CDR2: SGHKS, YYEKEE (reference sequence). The CDR3 totals 14 residues.

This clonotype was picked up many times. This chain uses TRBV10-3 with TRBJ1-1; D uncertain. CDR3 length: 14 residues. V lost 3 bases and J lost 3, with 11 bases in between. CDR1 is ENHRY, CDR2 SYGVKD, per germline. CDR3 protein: CAISDKASDTEAFF. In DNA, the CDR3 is TGTGCCATCAGTGACAAGGCGTCGGACACTGAAGCTTTCTTT.

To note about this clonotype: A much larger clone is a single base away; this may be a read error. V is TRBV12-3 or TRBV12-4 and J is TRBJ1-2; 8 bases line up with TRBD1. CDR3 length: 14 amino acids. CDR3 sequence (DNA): TGTGCCAGCAGTTTACAGGGGGCGCACTATGGCTACGCCTTC. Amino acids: CASSLQGAHYGYAF.

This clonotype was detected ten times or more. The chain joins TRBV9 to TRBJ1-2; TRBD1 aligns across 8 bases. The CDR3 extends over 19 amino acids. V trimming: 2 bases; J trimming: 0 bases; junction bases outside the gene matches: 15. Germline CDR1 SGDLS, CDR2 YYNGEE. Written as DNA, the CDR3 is TGTGCCAGCAGCGTCGAAGTCCTGGGGGGACAGGAGGCTAACTATGGCTACACCTTC. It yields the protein CASSVEVLGGQEANYGYTF.

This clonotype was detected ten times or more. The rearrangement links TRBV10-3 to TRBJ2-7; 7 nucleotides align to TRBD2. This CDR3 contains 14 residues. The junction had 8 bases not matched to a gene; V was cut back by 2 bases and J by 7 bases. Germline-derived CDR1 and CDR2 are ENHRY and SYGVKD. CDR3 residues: CAISEGQERGEQYV. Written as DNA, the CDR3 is TGTGCCATCAGTGAGGGGCAGGAGCGGGGAGAGCAGTACGTC.

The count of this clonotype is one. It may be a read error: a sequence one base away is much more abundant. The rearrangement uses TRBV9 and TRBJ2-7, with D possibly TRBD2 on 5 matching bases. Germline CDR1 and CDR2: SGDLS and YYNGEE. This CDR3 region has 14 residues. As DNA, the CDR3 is TGTGCCAGCAGCGCCGGGGTCACCCCCTTCGAGCAGTGCTTC. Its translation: CASSAGVTPFEQCF.

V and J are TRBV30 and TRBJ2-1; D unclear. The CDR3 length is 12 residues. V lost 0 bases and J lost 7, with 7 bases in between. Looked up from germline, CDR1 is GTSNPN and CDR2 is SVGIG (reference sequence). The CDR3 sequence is CAWSVRRNEQFF. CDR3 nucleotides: TGTGCCTGGAGTGTACGCAGGAATGAGCAGTTCTTC.

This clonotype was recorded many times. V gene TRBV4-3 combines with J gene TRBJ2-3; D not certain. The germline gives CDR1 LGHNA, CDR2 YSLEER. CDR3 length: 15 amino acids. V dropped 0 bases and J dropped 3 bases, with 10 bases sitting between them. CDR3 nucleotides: TGCGCCAGCAGCCAAGAACCCGTAGTTACAGATACGCAGTATTTT. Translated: CASSQEPVVTDTQYF.

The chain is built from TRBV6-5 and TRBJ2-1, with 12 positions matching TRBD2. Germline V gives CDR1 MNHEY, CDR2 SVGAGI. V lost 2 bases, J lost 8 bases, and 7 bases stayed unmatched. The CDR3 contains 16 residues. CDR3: CASSYKTTSGSDEQFF. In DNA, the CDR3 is TGTGCCAGCAGTTACAAAACGACTAGCGGGAGCGATGAGCAGTTCTTC.

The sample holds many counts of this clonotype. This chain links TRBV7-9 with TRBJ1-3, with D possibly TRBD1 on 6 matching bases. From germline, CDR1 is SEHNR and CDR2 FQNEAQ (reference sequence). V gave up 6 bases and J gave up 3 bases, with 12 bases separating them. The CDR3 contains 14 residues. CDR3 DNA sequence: TGTGCCAGCAGGGGGGGGACAAGTGGAAACACCATATATTTT. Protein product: CASRGGTSGNTIYF.

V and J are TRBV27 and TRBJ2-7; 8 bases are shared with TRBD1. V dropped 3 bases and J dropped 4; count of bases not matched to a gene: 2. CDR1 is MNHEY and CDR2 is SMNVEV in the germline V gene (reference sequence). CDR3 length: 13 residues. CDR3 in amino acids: CASSFRQGYEQYV. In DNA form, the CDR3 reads TGTGCCAGCAGTTTCCGACAGGGGTACGAGCAGTACGTC.

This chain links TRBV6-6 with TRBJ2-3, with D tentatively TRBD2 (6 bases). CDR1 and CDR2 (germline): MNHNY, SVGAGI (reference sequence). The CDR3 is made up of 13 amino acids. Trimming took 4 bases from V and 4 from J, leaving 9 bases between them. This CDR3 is CASSSREPDTQYF. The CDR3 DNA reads TGTGCCAGCAGTTCCCGGGAGCCAGATACGCAGTATTTT.

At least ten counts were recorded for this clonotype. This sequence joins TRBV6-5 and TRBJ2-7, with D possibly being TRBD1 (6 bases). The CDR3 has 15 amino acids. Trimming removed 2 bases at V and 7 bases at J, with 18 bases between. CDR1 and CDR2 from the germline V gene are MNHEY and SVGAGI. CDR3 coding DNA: TGTGCCAGCAGTTACAGGACAATACAGGGTGGGGAGCAGTACTTC. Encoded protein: CASSYRTIQGGEQYF.

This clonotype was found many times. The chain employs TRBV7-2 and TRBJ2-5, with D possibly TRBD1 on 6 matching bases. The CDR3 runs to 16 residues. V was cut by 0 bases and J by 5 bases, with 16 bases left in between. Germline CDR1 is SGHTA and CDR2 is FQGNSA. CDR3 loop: CASSLAGVQGLETQYF. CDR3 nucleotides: TGTGCCAGCAGCTTAGCGGGGGTACAGGGTTTGGAGACCCAGTACTTC.

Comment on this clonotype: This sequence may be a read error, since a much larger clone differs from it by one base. DNA for the CDR3: TGTGCCATCAGTGACGACAGGGTTGCCTACAATGAGCAGTTCTTC. This translates into CAISDDRVAYNEQFF. The V and J genes are TRBV2 and TRBJ2-1; 7 positions match TRBD1. The CDR3 contains 15 residues. Germline assignment: CDR1 SNHLY and CDR2 FYNNEI.

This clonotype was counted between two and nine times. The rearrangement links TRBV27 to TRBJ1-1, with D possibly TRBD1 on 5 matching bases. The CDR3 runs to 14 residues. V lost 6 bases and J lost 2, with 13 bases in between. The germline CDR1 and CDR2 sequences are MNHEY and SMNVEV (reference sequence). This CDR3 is CASSPDKPNTEAFF. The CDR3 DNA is TGTGCCAGCAGCCCGGACAAACCTAACACTGAAGCTTTCTTT.

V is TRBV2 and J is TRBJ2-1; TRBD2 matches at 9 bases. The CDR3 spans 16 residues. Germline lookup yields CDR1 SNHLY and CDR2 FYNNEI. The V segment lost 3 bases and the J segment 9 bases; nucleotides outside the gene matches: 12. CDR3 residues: CASSDFLASGEIEQFF. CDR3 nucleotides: TGTGCCAGCAGTGACTTTTTAGCTAGCGGGGAAATTGAGCAGTTCTTC.

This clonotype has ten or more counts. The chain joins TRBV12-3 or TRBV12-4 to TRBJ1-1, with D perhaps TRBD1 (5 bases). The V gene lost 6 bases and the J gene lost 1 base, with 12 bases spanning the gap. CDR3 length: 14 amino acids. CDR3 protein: CASSPGHANTEAFF. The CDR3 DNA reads TGTGCCAGCAGCCCCGGACATGCGAACACTGAAGCTTTCTTT.

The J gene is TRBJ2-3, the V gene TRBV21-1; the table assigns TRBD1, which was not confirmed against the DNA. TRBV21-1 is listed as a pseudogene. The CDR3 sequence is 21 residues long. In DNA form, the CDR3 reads TGTGCCAGCAGCAACGAACAATCGCTTGCGGGACACTCAGACGGCACAGATACGCAGTATTTT. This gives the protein CASSNEQSLAGHSDGTDTQYF.

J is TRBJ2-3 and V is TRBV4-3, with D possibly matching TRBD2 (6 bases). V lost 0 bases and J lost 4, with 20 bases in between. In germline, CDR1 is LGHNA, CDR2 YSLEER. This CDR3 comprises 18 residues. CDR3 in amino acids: CASSQDLAGAGTADTQYF. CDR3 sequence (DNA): TGCGCCAGCAGCCAAGATCTCGCGGGCGCGGGGACGGCAGATACGCAGTATTTT.

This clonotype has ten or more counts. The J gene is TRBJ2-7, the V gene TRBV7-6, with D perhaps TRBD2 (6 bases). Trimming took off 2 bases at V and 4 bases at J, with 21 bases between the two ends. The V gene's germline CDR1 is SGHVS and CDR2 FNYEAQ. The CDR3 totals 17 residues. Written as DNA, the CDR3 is TGTGCCAGCAGCTTAATGGAATCGGGGGTGGTCACTTACGAGCAGTACTTC. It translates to CASSLMESGVVTYEQYF.

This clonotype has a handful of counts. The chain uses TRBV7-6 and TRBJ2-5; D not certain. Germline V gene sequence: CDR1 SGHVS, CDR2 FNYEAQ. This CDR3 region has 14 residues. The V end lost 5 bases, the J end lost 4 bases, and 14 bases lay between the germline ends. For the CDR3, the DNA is TGTGCCAGCAGCGCAGCGAACCTGGGAGAGACCCAGTACTTC. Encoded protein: CASSAANLGETQYF.

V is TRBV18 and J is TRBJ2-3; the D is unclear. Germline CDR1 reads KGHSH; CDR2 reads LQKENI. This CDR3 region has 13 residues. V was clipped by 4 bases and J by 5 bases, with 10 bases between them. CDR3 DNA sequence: TGTGCCAGCTCACTCGCCGTCCGAGATACGCAGTATTTT. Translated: CASSLAVRDTQYF.

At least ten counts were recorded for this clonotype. CDR3 protein: CASSQDLTTGELFF. Here the CDR3 DNA reads TGTGCCAGCAGCCAAGATCTAACGACCGGGGAGCTGTTTTTT. The V gene is TRBV3-1, the J gene TRBJ2-2; D unclear. CDR1 and CDR2 from the germline V gene are LGHDT and YNNKEL (reference sequence). This CDR3 spans 14 amino acids. The V end lost 0 bases, the J end lost 5 bases, and 7 bases lay between the germline ends.

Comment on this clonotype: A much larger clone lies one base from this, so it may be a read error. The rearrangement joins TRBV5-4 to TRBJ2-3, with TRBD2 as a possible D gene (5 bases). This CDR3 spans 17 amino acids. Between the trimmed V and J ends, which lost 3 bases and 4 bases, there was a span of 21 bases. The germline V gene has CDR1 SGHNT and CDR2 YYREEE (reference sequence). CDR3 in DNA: TGTGCCAGCAGCTCTGGTTCCGGGATCCTCCGCGCAGATACGCAGTATTTT. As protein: CASSSGSGILRADTQYF.

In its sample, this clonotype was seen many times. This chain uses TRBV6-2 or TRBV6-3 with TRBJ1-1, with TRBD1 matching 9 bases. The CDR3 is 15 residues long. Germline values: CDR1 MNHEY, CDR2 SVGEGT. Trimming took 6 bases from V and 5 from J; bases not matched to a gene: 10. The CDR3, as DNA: TGTGCCAGCAGCCCCGGGACAGGGATAGGGACTGAAGCTTTCTTT. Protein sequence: CASSPGTGIGTEAFF.

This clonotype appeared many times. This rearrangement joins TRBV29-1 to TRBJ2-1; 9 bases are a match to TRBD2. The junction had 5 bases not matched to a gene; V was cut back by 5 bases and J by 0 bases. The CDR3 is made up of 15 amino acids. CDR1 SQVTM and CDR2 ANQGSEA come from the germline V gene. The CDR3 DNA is TGCAGCGTTCTGGCGGGAGGGAGCTCCTACAATGAGCAGTTCTTC. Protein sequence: CSVLAGGSSYNEQFF.

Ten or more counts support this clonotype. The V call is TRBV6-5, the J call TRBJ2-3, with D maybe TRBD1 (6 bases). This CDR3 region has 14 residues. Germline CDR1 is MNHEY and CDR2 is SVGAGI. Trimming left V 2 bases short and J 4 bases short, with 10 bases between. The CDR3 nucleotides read TGTGCCAGCAGTTACCGAGGGGGAGCAGATACGCAGTATTTT. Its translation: CASSYRGGADTQYF.

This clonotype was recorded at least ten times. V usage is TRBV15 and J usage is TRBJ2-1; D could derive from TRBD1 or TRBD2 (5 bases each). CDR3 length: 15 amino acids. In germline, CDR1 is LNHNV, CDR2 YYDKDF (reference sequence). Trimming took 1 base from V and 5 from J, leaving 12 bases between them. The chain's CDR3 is CATSRVWDADNEQFF. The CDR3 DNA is TGTGCCACCAGCAGAGTCTGGGACGCCGACAATGAGCAGTTCTTC. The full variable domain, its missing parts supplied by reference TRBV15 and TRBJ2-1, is DAMVIQNPRYQVTQFGKPVTLSCSQTLNHNVMYWYQQKSSQAPKLLFHYYDKDFNNEADTPDNFQSRRPNTSFCFLDIRSPGLGDTAMYLCATSRVWDADNEQFFGPGTRLTVL.